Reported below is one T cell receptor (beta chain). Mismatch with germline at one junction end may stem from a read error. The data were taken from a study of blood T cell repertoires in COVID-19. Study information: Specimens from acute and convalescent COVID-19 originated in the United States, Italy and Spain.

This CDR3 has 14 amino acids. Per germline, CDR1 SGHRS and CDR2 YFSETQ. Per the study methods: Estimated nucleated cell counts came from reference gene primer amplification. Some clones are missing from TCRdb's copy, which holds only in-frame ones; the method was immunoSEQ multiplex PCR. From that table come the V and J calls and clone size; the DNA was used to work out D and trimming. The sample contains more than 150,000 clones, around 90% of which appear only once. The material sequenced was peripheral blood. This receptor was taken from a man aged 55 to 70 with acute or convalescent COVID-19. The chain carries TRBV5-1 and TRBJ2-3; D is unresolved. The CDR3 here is CASTDAPGTDTQYF. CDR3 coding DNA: TGCGCTAGCACTGATGCGCCGGGCACAGATACGCAGTATTTT. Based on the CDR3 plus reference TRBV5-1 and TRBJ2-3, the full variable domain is KAGVTQTPRYLIKTRGQQVTLSCSPISGHRSVSWYQQTPGQGLQFLFEYFSETQRNKGNFPGRFSGRQFSNSRSEMNVSTLELGDSALYLCASTDAPGTDTQYFGPGTRLTVL.